Below are 30 T cell receptor beta chains sequenced from a single sample in a study of blood T cell repertoires in COVID-19. Produced via immunoSEQ multiplex PCR; TCRdb's table is partial and in-frame only. This sample yields fewer than 70,000 clones, of which 79% are seen a single time; roughly 3.2% belongs to the top ten. Material: peripheral blood. All receptors come from a man aged 55 to 69 with acute or convalescent COVID-19.

The V and J genes are TRBV2 and TRBJ1-5, with 7 bases that match TRBD1. V lost 7 bases to trimming and J lost 2 bases; unmatched junction nucleotides: 5. Germline assignment: CDR1 SNHLY and CDR2 FYNNEI. This CDR3 has 14 residues. This chain's CDR3 is CASTDRDGNQPQHF. The CDR3 DNA is TGTGCCAGCACTGACAGGGATGGCAATCAGCCCCAGCATTTT.

The chain joins TRBV27 to TRBJ2-1; D ambiguous. V was shortened by 6 bases and J by 5 bases, with 11 bases between the two germline ends. The germline CDR1 and CDR2 sequences are MNHEY and SMNVEV (reference sequence). This CDR3 contains 13 residues. This CDR3 reads CASSTFSDNEQFF. For the CDR3, the DNA is TGTGCCAGCAGCACTTTTTCCGACAATGAGCAGTTCTTC.

Only a few counts were recorded for this clone. The chain recombines TRBV10-3 with TRBJ1-2; 12 bases line up with TRBD1. Trimming took 6 bases from V and 4 from J; bases not matched to a gene: 9. Germline-derived CDR1 and CDR2 are ENHRY and SYGVKD. The CDR3 is 16 residues long. CDR3 DNA sequence: TGTGCCATCAGAGACCGGGACAGGGGGCCTCTCTATGGCTACACCTTC. Translation: CAIRDRDRGPLYGYTF.

The rearrangement links TRBV5-1 to TRBJ2-7; D is undetermined. In germline, CDR1 is SGHRS, CDR2 YFSETQ. The CDR3 runs 12 residues. V was clipped by 0 bases and J by 5 bases, with 6 bases between them. The CDR3 DNA reads as TGCGCCAGCAGCTTGGGACGGGACGAGCAGTACTTC. As protein: CASSLGRDEQYF.

The rearrangement links TRBV6-5 to TRBJ2-1; no definite D call. V gave up 5 bases and J gave up 7 bases, with 9 bases separating them. Looked up from germline, CDR1 is MNHEY and CDR2 is SVGAGI. CDR3 length: 12 residues. This chain's CDR3 is CASSPRTNEQFF. CDR3 in DNA: TGTGCCAGCAGTCCTAGAACGAATGAGCAGTTCTTC.

This chain connects TRBV11-2 to TRBJ2-7, with a tentative D call TRBD1 (6 bases). V gave up 5 bases and J gave up 4 bases, with 18 bases separating them. Per germline, CDR1 SGHAT and CDR2 FQNNGV. The CDR3 contains 15 residues. The CDR3 spells CASSVQGGSRYEQYF. CDR3 nucleotides: TGTGCCAGCAGCGTACAGGGTGGTAGTAGATACGAGCAGTACTTC.

The V call is TRBV4-1, the J call TRBJ2-2, with a weak D call TRBD1 (6 bases). Trimming left V 4 bases short and J 7 bases short, with 16 bases between. CDR3 size: 15 residues. Germline values: CDR1 MGHRA, CDR2 YSYEKL. The CDR3 reads CASSPGARGYGELFF. The CDR3 DNA reads TGCGCCAGCAGCCCTGGCGCCAGGGGTTACGGGGAGCTGTTTTTT.

This clone was recorded once. The J gene is TRBJ2-7, the V gene TRBV18; 9 bases map to TRBD1. Germline V gene data show CDR1 as KGHSH and CDR2 as LQKENI. V lost 3 bases to trimming and J lost 4 bases; unmatched junction nucleotides: 7. The CDR3 runs to 15 residues. The CDR3 reads CASSPSGQGYYEQYF. Here the CDR3 DNA reads TGTGCCAGCTCACCTTCGGGACAGGGCTATTACGAGCAGTACTTC.

This clone has a single count. The chain joins TRBV7-9 to TRBJ2-4, with a weak D call TRBD2 (5 bases). This CDR3 contains 15 residues. The germline V and J ends were trimmed by 5 bases and 0 bases, with 11 bases remaining between them. Germline CDR1 reads SEHNR; CDR2 reads FQNEAQ (reference sequence). For the CDR3, the DNA is TGTGCCAGCAGCCTGGGAGATCTAGCCAAAAACATTCAGTACTTC. It yields the protein CASSLGDLAKNIQYF. Looking up the rest from reference TRBV7-9 and TRBJ2-4 gives the full variable domain: DTGVSQNPRHKITKRGQNVTFRCDPISEHNRLYWYRQTLGQGPEFLTYFQNEAQLEKSRLLSDRFSAERPKGSFSTLEIQRTEQGDSAMYLCASSLGDLAKNIQYFGAGTRLSVL.

The chain joins TRBV5-5 to TRBJ2-2; tentative D call: TRBD2 (5 bases). Trimming cost V 8 bases and J 7 bases, with 18 bases left between them. Germline lookup yields CDR1 SGHKS and CDR2 YYEKEE (reference sequence). The CDR3 runs to 14 residues. CDR3 amino acids: CASFPRAGVGELFF. The CDR3 nucleotides read TGTGCCAGTTTCCCCCGGGCCGGGGTCGGGGAGCTGTTTTTT.

The chain has TRBV5-1 and TRBJ1-1; possible D gene TRBD1, 5 bases. The CDR3 covers 14 residues. Germline-derived CDR1 and CDR2 are SGHRS and YFSETQ. The V and J ends lost 2 bases and 1 base respectively, with 9 bases between them. The CDR3 loop is CASSFWQGNTEAFF. The CDR3 DNA reads TGCGCCAGCAGCTTCTGGCAGGGGAACACTGAAGCTTTCTTT.

The chain is built from TRBV6-2 or TRBV6-3 and TRBJ2-5; possible D gene TRBD1, 6 bases. CDR1 is MNHEY and CDR2 is SVGEGT in the germline V gene. Trimming cost V 3 bases and J 1 base, with 12 bases left between them. The CDR3 covers 15 residues. CDR3: CASSYGLDSQETQYF. In nucleotides, the CDR3 is TGTGCCAGCAGTTATGGGTTGGACAGCCAAGAGACCCAGTACTTC.

This clone was picked up a small number of times. The sample contains more than one DNA sequence encoding this CDR3. This rearrangement joins TRBV5-4 to TRBJ1-2; 7 positions match TRBD1. This CDR3 is 14 amino acids long. The germline V gene has CDR1 SGHNT and CDR2 YYREEE (reference sequence). With 4 bases clipped from V and 5 bases from J, the junction kept 8 bases outside the gene matches. The CDR3 is CASSAPGTAYGYTF. The DNA of the CDR3 is TGTGCCAGCAGCGCCCCCGGGACAGCTTATGGCTACACCTTC.

The CDR3 bases are TGTGCCAGCAGCCGCATGAGGCTGGGGAACACTGAAGCTTTCTTT. It yields the protein CASSRMRLGNTEAFF. The V gene is TRBV11-2, the J gene TRBJ1-1; D unresolved. Trimming removed 5 bases from V and 1 base from J, with 14 bases in between. The germline V gene has CDR1 SGHAT and CDR2 FQNNGV. The CDR3 has 15 residues.

The V and J genes are TRBV24-1 and TRBJ2-1; D remains unclear. The CDR3 extends over 15 amino acids. Per the germline V gene, CDR1 is KGHDR and CDR2 is SFDVKD. Between the trimmed V and J ends, which lost 4 bases and 5 bases, there was a span of 14 bases. CDR3 protein: CATSDQRLDDNEQFF. The CDR3 nucleotides read TGTGCCACCAGTGACCAGAGGCTAGACGACAATGAGCAGTTCTTC.

The chain links TRBV24-1 to TRBJ1-3; D is unclear. The V end lost 9 bases, the J end lost 4 bases, and 9 bases lay between the germline ends. This CDR3 is built from 12 residues. CDR1 and CDR2 (germline): KGHDR, SFDVKD. In DNA, the CDR3 is TGTGCCACCGCGCAGGCCGGAAACACCATATATTTT. Amino acid sequence: CATAQAGNTIYF.

The V call is TRBV7-8, the J call TRBJ2-5, with 15 nucleotides matching TRBD2. In germline, CDR1 is SGHVS, CDR2 FQNEAQ. This CDR3 is 17 amino acids long. J was trimmed by 5 bases and V by 3 bases; bases with no gene match: 7. CDR3 sequence: CASSLGGLAGGPETQYF. In nucleotides, the CDR3 is TGTGCCAGCAGCTTGGGCGGACTAGCGGGGGGGCCCGAGACCCAGTACTTC.

This clone occurred a few times. This chain uses TRBV4-1 with TRBJ1-6; 7 nucleotides agree with TRBD1. The CDR3 covers 18 residues. The germline V gene encodes CDR1 MGHRA and CDR2 YSYEKL. V was clipped by 3 bases and J by 2 bases; unmatched bases: 10. The CDR3 DNA follows: TGCGCCAGCAGCCACTTTACAGGGGTTAGTACCTATAATTCACCCCTCCACTTT. Translated, it gives CASSHFTGVSTYNSPLHF.

In this sample, this clone turned up once. The chain joins TRBV6-5 to TRBJ1-4, with 10 nucleotides matching TRBD1. The CDR3 totals 14 residues. J lost 9 bases, V lost 5 bases, and 6 bases had no gene match. Germline lookup yields CDR1 MNHEY and CDR2 SVGAGI. The CDR3 region has the DNA TGTGCCAGCAGTAGCCCGGGACAGGGGAAAAAACTGTTTTTT. Residues: CASSSPGQGKKLFF.

The chain carries TRBV27 and TRBJ2-7, with 10 bases that match TRBD1. In germline, CDR1 is MNHEY, CDR2 SMNVEV (reference sequence). The CDR3 contains 15 residues. The J segment lost 3 bases and the V segment lost 3 bases, leaving 5 bases of the junction unmatched. The CDR3 DNA sequence: TGTGCCAGCAGTTTGGGCGGACAGGGGGACTACGAGCAGTACTTC. Translation gives CASSLGGQGDYEQYF.

This clone was seen only a few times. The J gene is TRBJ1-4, the V gene TRBV4-2; D not certain. The germline gives CDR1 LGHNA, CDR2 YNFKEQ. The CDR3 has 12 amino acids. V was shortened by 3 bases and J by 4 bases, with 3 bases between the two germline ends. CDR3: CASSQSNEKLFF. The DNA for the CDR3 is TGTGCCAGCAGCCAGAGTAATGAAAAACTGTTTTTT.

This clone was counted once. This chain connects TRBV5-6 to TRBJ1-2; D may be TRBD1 (5 bases). Germline V lookup: CDR1 SGHDT, CDR2 YYEEEE. V was clipped by 4 bases and J by 8 bases, with 15 bases between them. The CDR3 runs 13 residues. DNA of the CDR3: TGTGCCAGCAGCCAACAGGATCCGGACGGCTACACCTTC. Protein product: CASSQQDPDGYTF.

The chain couples TRBV5-4 to TRBJ2-7; 8 nucleotides line up with TRBD1. Germline CDR1 reads SGHNT; CDR2 reads YYREEE (reference sequence). V trimming: 3 bases; J trimming: 1 base; junction bases outside the gene matches: 6. The CDR3 extends over 15 amino acids. The CDR3 spells CASSYRDRPSYEQYF. As DNA, the CDR3 is TGTGCCAGCAGCTACCGGGACAGGCCATCCTACGAGCAGTACTTC.

This chain joins TRBV27 and TRBJ2-3, with a tentative D call TRBD2 (5 bases). CDR3 length equals 16 residues. Trimming took off 4 bases at V and 0 bases at J, with 14 bases between the two ends. The germline gives CDR1 MNHEY, CDR2 SMNVEV (reference sequence). The CDR3 loop is CASSSLVWTSTDTQYF. As DNA, the CDR3 is TGTGCCAGCAGTTCCCTGGTTTGGACTAGCACAGATACGCAGTATTTT.

The gene calls are TRBV6-1 and TRBJ1-1, with 7 bases fitting TRBD1. Looked up from germline, CDR1 is MNHNS and CDR2 is SASEGT. The CDR3 totals 17 residues. J was trimmed by 8 bases and V by 4 bases; bases with no gene match: 19. The CDR3 nucleotides read TGTGCCAGCAGTGGACAGGGTGGGGATCGAATTGGAGGGGAAGCTTTCTTT. Its protein is CASSGQGGDRIGGEAFF.

V is TRBV7-2 and J is TRBJ1-5; D gene ambiguous. This CDR3 has 13 amino acids. The germline gives CDR1 SGHTA, CDR2 FQGNSA. V was cut by 2 bases and J by 10 bases, with 12 bases left in between. The DNA for the CDR3 is TGTGCCAGCAGCTTATCCCCCGGGGAACCCCAGCATTTT. Translating gives CASSLSPGEPQHF.

This clone was observed a handful of times. This chain uses TRBV5-1 with TRBJ1-2, with TRBD1 matching over 8 bases. The germline V gene encodes CDR1 SGHRS and CDR2 YFSETQ. With V trimmed by 4 bases and J by 3 bases, 8 bases remained unmatched. There are 15 residues in the CDR3. The CDR3 reads CASSPQGAEDYGYTF. The CDR3, as DNA: TGCGCCAGCAGCCCGCAGGGGGCTGAGGACTATGGCTACACCTTC.

The genes are TRBV27 and TRBJ2-5; the match to TRBD2 covers 10 bases. Germline V gene data show CDR1 as MNHEY and CDR2 as SMNVEV (reference sequence). This CDR3 spans 16 amino acids. Trimming removed 5 bases from V and 5 bases from J; junction bases left unmatched: 11. This CDR3 reads CASSRPGTSERETQYF. The CDR3 nucleotides read TGTGCCAGCAGTCGCCCCGGGACTAGCGAAAGGGAGACCCAGTACTTC.

This rearrangement joins TRBV4-1 to TRBJ1-5; D perhaps matches TRBD1 (5 bases). There are 17 residues in the CDR3. Germline loops: CDR1 MGHRA, CDR2 YSYEKL. V lost 2 bases to trimming and J lost 7 bases, with 21 bases between them. CDR3 region: CASSQSVDTNKGQPQHF. The DNA for the CDR3 is TGCGCCAGCAGCCAATCGGTGGACACCAATAAGGGACAGCCCCAGCATTTT.

V is TRBV7-2 and J is TRBJ1-1; possibly TRBD1 for D (5 bases). Germline V lookup: CDR1 SGHTA, CDR2 FQGNSA. The ends were cut back, 7 bases at V and 3 bases at J, with 15 bases in the middle. The CDR3 runs to 14 residues. The CDR3 here is CASTMQGRDTEAFF. The CDR3 coding sequence is TGTGCCAGCACCATGCAGGGCAGGGACACTGAAGCTTTCTTT.